The 26 T cell receptor beta chains below come from one sample, sequenced in a study of blood T cell repertoires in COVID-19. Clones were sequenced by immunoSEQ multiplex PCR, and TCRdb holds only the in-frame ones, with some missing. This sample has some 130,000 clones, with about 72% found just once. The sequenced sample consisted of peripheral blood. Receptors were obtained from a man aged 55-75 years who had recovered from COVID-19.

The chain has TRBV7-2 and TRBJ1-4; maybe TRBD1 (6 bases). V gave up 3 bases and J gave up 1 base, with 9 bases separating them. The germline CDR1 and CDR2 sequences are SGHTA and FQGNSA. This CDR3 has 15 amino acids. The CDR3: CASSFLGGTNEKLFF. The DNA of the CDR3 is TGTGCCAGCAGCTTCTTAGGGGGAACTAATGAAAAACTGTTTTTT.

In DNA form, the CDR3 reads TGCGCCAGCAGCTTGGCTACACCGTCAGGATCACCCCTCCACTTT. The encoded protein is CASSLATPSGSPLHF. This chain uses TRBV5-1 with TRBJ1-6; no reliable D call. CDR3 size: 15 residues. The V end lost 0 bases, the J end lost 10 bases, and 14 bases lay between the germline ends. CDR1 and CDR2 from the germline V gene are SGHRS and YFSETQ.

The chain is built from TRBV7-2 and TRBJ2-2; 9 bases line up with TRBD1. Germline V gene sequence: CDR1 SGHTA, CDR2 FQGNSA. The CDR3 sequence is 17 residues long. The ends lost 5 bases at V and 0 bases at J; junction bases unmatched: 7. The CDR3 loop reads CASSPMGQGANTGELFF. CDR3 coding DNA: TGTGCCAGCAGCCCGATGGGACAGGGAGCGAACACCGGGGAGCTGTTTTTT.

The genes are TRBV3-1 (or the pseudogene TRBV3-2) and TRBJ2-1; TRBD2 matches at 10 bases. CDR1 is LGHDT and CDR2 is YNNKEL in the germline V gene (reference sequence). Germline trimming cut 5 bases from V and 1 base from J; bases unmatched to any gene: 11. The CDR3 totals 18 residues. The chain's CDR3 is CASSDRYVSGGSYNEQFF. The CDR3 DNA reads TGTGCCAGCAGCGATCGTTATGTTAGCGGGGGGTCCTACAATGAGCAGTTCTTC.

The chain combines TRBV19 with TRBJ1-1; TRBD1 agrees at 8 bases. V shed 6 bases, J shed 5 bases, and the junction held 2 bases outside the gene matches. The CDR3 runs 12 residues. The germline CDR1 and CDR2 sequences are LNHDA and SQIVND (reference sequence). DNA of the CDR3: TGTGCCAGTAGACGGACAGGGACTGAAGCTTTCTTT. Encoded protein: CASRRTGTEAFF.

A few counts support this clone. V usage is TRBV19 and J usage is TRBJ2-5; D might be TRBD2 (5 bases). V was cut by 4 bases and J by 4 bases, with 19 bases left in between. This CDR3 region has 16 residues. Germline values: CDR1 LNHDA, CDR2 SQIVND (reference sequence). The DNA for the CDR3 is TGTGCCAGTAGTAGCTGGACTGCTGGATGGGGAGAGACCCAGTACTTC. The encoded protein is CASSSWTAGWGETQYF.

The V and J genes are TRBV5-1 and TRBJ2-1, with a weak D call TRBD1 (6 bases). The CDR3 runs to 15 residues. V shed 0 bases and J shed 9 bases, with 16 bases lying between them. Germline CDR1 SGHRS, CDR2 YFSETQ. The CDR3 sequence: CASSLDGQLPGEQFF. CDR3 DNA sequence: TGCGCCAGCAGCTTGGATGGACAGCTCCCGGGTGAGCAGTTCTTC.

DNA for the CDR3: TGCGCCAGCAGCCAAGACCCCCAGGGGAGGGTTAATGAAAAACTGTTTTTT. It specifies CASSQDPQGRVNEKLFF. The gene calls are TRBV4-1 and TRBJ1-4, with a weak D call TRBD1 (6 bases). CDR1 is MGHRA and CDR2 is YSYEKL in the germline V gene. The ends were cut back, 0 bases at V and 4 bases at J, with 15 bases in the middle. The length of the CDR3 is 17 residues.

The gene calls are TRBV10-3 and TRBJ1-6; tentatively, D is TRBD1 (6 bases). This CDR3 comprises 16 residues. V was cut by 3 bases and J by 5 bases, with 14 bases left in between. In germline, CDR1 is ENHRY, CDR2 SYGVKD. The CDR3 nucleotides read TGTGCCATCAGTGAACGGGGGGCTGGCCATAATTCACCCCTCCACTTT. Translating it yields CAISERGAGHNSPLHF.

The gene calls are TRBV19 and TRBJ1-2, with D perhaps TRBD1 (6 bases). Trimming pared 7 bases from V and 4 bases from J, leaving 10 bases between. The CDR3 sequence is 12 residues long. Per germline, CDR1 LNHDA and CDR2 SQIVND (reference sequence). The CDR3 DNA is TGTGCCAGTACGGGGGGCGGCTATGGCTACACCTTC. Its protein is CASTGGGYGYTF.

The chain joins TRBV18 to TRBJ2-7; 9 nucleotides align to TRBD1. The V and J ends lost 5 bases and 2 bases, in that order; junction bases with no gene match: 4. The length of the CDR3 is 14 residues. The V gene's germline CDR1 is KGHSH and CDR2 LQKENI. CDR3 in amino acids: CASSSGTGTYEQYF. The CDR3 DNA reads as TGTGCCAGCTCATCCGGGACAGGGACCTACGAGCAGTACTTC. Complete variable domain (other parts from reference TRBV18 and TRBJ2-7): NAGVMQNPRHLVRRRGQEARLRCSPMKGHSHVYWYRQLPEEGLKFMVYLQKENIIDESGMPKERFSAEFPKEGPSILRIQQVVRGDSAAYFCASSSGTGTYEQYFGPGTRLTVT.

This chain links TRBV27 with TRBJ2-6; 7 nucleotides agree with TRBD1. V gave up 4 bases and J gave up 5 bases; unmatched junction bases: 20. This CDR3 contains 20 residues. Germline V gene data show CDR1 as MNHEY and CDR2 as SMNVEV (reference sequence). In nucleotides, the CDR3 is TGTGCCAGCAGTTCCCTAGAAGCCGGGACAGTGTCTCTGTGGGCCAACGTCCTGACTTTC. Translating gives CASSSLEAGTVSLWANVLTF.

This clone was picked up one time. The V call is TRBV28, the J call TRBJ1-5; D ambiguous. Germline V gene data show CDR1 as MDHEN and CDR2 as SYDVKM. The V gene lost 7 bases and the J gene lost 6 bases, with 10 bases spanning the gap. The CDR3 is 12 residues long. CDR3: CASNSIGQPQHF. The DNA of the CDR3 is TGTGCCAGCAACTCGATTGGTCAGCCCCAGCATTTT. Complete variable domain (other parts from reference TRBV28 and TRBJ1-5): DVKVTQSSRYLVKRTGEKVFLECVQDMDHENMFWYRQDPGLGLRLIYFSYDVKMKEKGDIPEGYSVSREKKERFSLILESASTNQTSMYLCASNSIGQPQHFGDGTRLSIL.

V gene TRBV5-1 combines with J gene TRBJ1-4; D perhaps matches TRBD1 (6 bases). The CDR3 totals 14 residues. Deletions cut 4 bases from V and 5 bases from J, with 12 bases between. Germline values: CDR1 SGHRS, CDR2 YFSETQ. CDR3 DNA sequence: TGCGCCAGCAGCCAAACAGGGACAAATGAAAAACTGTTTTTT. This translates into CASSQTGTNEKLFF.

The rearrangement links TRBV7-9 to TRBJ2-1; D perhaps matches TRBD2 (6 bases). CDR3 length equals 14 residues. Per germline, CDR1 SEHNR and CDR2 FQNEAQ (reference sequence). The V end was cut by 5 bases, the J end by 7 bases, with 15 bases between. The CDR3 region is CASSPPGAHNEQFF. In DNA form, the CDR3 reads TGTGCCAGCAGCCCCCCGGGAGCCCATAATGAGCAGTTCTTC.

This clone came up a few times. This CDR3 is CASSLSTGTGYTF. The CDR3 DNA sequence: TGTGCCAGCAGTTTATCGACTGGGACAGGCTACACCTTC. The gene calls are TRBV27 and TRBJ1-2, with D possibly being TRBD1 (6 bases). The V end was cut by 0 bases, the J end by 8 bases, with 10 bases between. The CDR3 loop spans 13 amino acids. Germline V gene data show CDR1 as MNHEY and CDR2 as SMNVEV (reference sequence).

The CDR3 sequence is CASSSQVWVNTEAFF. CDR3 nucleotide sequence: TGTGCCAGCAGTTCCCAGGTATGGGTGAACACTGAAGCTTTCTTT. The V gene is TRBV28, the J gene TRBJ1-1; the D is unclear. There are 15 residues in the CDR3. Trimming stripped 4 bases from V and 0 bases from J, with 12 bases between. CDR1 is MDHEN, CDR2 SYDVKM, per germline.

V gene TRBV10-2 combines with J gene TRBJ1-1; 9 bases agree with TRBD1. V was pared by 6 bases and J by 1 base, with 6 bases of the junction left unmatched. The length of the CDR3 is 15 residues. Per the germline V gene, CDR1 is WSHSY and CDR2 is SAAADI. CDR3 coding DNA: TGCGCCAGCAGGTCGGGACAGGGACCGAACACTGAAGCTTTCTTT. Amino acids: CASRSGQGPNTEAFF.

The V call is TRBV6-2 or TRBV6-3, the J call TRBJ1-1; weak D call: TRBD1 (6 bases). The V end was cut by 6 bases, the J end by 7 bases, with 12 bases between. Germline V gives CDR1 MNHEY, CDR2 SVGEGT. There are 12 residues in the CDR3. The CDR3 here is CASSPPRGEAFF. The CDR3 region has the DNA TGTGCCAGCAGCCCTCCCAGGGGTGAAGCTTTCTTT.

This chain links TRBV15 with TRBJ1-2; D is possibly TRBD1 (6 bases). Germline V gives CDR1 LNHNV, CDR2 YYDKDF (reference sequence). The CDR3 loop spans 13 amino acids. V gave up 0 bases and J gave up 14 bases, with 16 bases separating them. DNA of the CDR3: TGTGCCACCAGCAGAGATACGGCGGGGGCGTGGACCTTC. This encodes CATSRDTAGAWTF.

J is TRBJ2-4 and V is TRBV6-5; 11 bases are a match to TRBD1. From germline, CDR1 is MNHEY and CDR2 SVGAGI. This CDR3 is built from 15 residues. The trim removed 6 bases at V and 7 bases at J, leaving 8 bases unmatched. In DNA, the CDR3 is TGTGCCAGCAGCCTAGGGACAGGGGGGCGGAACATTCAGTACTTC. Its translation is CASSLGTGGRNIQYF.

The rearrangement joins TRBV24-1 to TRBJ2-1, with TRBD1 identical over 9 bases. The length of the CDR3 is 16 residues. V was pared by 4 bases and J by 3 bases, with 6 bases of the junction left unmatched. Germline V gene sequence: CDR1 KGHDR, CDR2 SFDVKD. CDR3 protein: CATSDPTGGSYNEQFF. Here the CDR3 DNA reads TGTGCCACCAGTGACCCTACAGGGGGCAGCTACAATGAGCAGTTCTTC.

This sequence joins TRBV7-3 and TRBJ2-7, with D possibly being TRBD1 (5 bases). The CDR3 consists of 11 residues. The V gene lost 8 bases and the J gene lost 3 bases, with 8 bases spanning the gap. Looked up from germline, CDR1 is SGHTA and CDR2 is FQGTGA. CDR3 loop: CASYRHYEQYF. Written as DNA, the CDR3 is TGTGCCAGCTACAGGCACTACGAGCAGTACTTC.

The sample holds a few counts of this clone. This chain connects TRBV28 to TRBJ2-7; TRBD2 matches 16 bases. The CDR3 extends over 17 amino acids. The V segment lost 0 bases and the J segment 4 bases; nucleotides outside the gene matches: 3. Germline V gene sequence: CDR1 MDHEN, CDR2 SYDVKM. CDR3 protein: CASSLWGLAGGRYEQYF. In nucleotides, the CDR3 is TGTGCCAGCAGTTTATGGGGACTAGCGGGGGGGAGGTACGAGCAGTACTTC.

V gene TRBV3-1 (or the pseudogene TRBV3-2) combines with J gene TRBJ2-1, with a tentative D call TRBD2 (6 bases). The CDR3 runs 16 residues. From germline, CDR1 is LGHDT and CDR2 YNNKEL (reference sequence). V shed 1 base and J shed 2 bases, with 12 bases lying between them. The CDR3 here is CASSQGGGITYNEQFF. The CDR3, as DNA: TGTGCCAGCAGCCAAGGAGGCGGGATAACCTACAATGAGCAGTTCTTC.

A note on this clone: The sample carries other DNA sequences with the same CDR3. V and J are TRBV5-1 and TRBJ2-1, with D tentatively TRBD1 (6 bases). Trimming stripped 4 bases from V and 10 bases from J, with 12 bases between. The length of the CDR3 is 12 residues. Per the germline V gene, CDR1 is SGHRS and CDR2 is YFSETQ. The CDR3 is CASSITGNEQFF. In DNA, the CDR3 is TGCGCCAGCAGCATTACAGGGAACGAGCAGTTCTTC. The whole variable domain, remainder taken from reference TRBV5-1 and TRBJ2-1, is KAGVTQTPRYLIKTRGQQVTLSCSPISGHRSVSWYQQTPGQGLQFLFEYFSETQRNKGNFPGRFSGRQFSNSRSEMNVSTLELGDSALYLCASSITGNEQFFGPGTRLTVL.